This T cell receptor beta chain was identified in a study of blood T cell repertoires in COVID-19. The table came from immunoSEQ multiplex PCR; TCRdb's copy has only in-frame clones and leaves some out. This sample has more than 300,000 clones, with 85% to 95% found just once. The CDR3 contains 13 residues. Per the germline V gene, CDR1 is SGDLS and CDR2 is YYNGEE. The V gene end was trimmed by 4 bases and the J gene end by 5 bases; junction bases not matched to a gene: 4. Source material: PBMCs or T cells enriched from blood (not recorded which). The TCR comes from a woman aged 25 to 45 who had been exposed to COVID-19. The chain employs TRBV9 and TRBJ1-2, with 8 bases lining up with TRBD1. In nucleotides, the CDR3 is TGTGCCAGCAGCAACCAGGGGGCGTATGGCTACACCTTC. This codes for CASSNQGAYGYTF.